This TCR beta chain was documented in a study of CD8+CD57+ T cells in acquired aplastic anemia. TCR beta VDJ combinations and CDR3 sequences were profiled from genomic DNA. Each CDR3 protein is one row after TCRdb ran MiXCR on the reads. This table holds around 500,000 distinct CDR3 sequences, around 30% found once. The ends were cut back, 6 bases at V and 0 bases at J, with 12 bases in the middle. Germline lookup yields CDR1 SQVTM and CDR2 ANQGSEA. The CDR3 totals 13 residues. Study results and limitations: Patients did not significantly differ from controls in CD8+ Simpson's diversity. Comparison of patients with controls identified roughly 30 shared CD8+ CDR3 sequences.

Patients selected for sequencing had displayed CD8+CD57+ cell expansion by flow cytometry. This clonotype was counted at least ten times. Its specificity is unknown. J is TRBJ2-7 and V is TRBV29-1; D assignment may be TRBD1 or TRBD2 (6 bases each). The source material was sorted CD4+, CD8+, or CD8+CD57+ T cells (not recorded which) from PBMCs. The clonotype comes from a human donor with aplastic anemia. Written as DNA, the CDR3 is TGCAGCGTGGGGGGCCGTGGCTCCTACGAGCAGTACTTC. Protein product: CSVGGRGSYEQYF.